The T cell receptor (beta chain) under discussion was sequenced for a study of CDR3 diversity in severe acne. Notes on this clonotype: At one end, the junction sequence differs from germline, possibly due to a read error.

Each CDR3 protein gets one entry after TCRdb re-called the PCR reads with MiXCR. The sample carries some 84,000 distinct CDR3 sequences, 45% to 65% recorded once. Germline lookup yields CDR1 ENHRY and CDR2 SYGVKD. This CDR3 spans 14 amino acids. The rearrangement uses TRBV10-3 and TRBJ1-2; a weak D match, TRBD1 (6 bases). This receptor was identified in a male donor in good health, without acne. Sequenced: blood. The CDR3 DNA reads TGTGCCAGCAGTTACGACAGGACCTCCTATGGCTACACCTTC. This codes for CASSYDRTSYGYTF.